This T cell receptor (beta chain) was sequenced in a study of cytomegalovirus exposure and HLA in healthy donors (dated by TCRdb to between 2016 and 2019). Background for the entire study: In an earlier analysis of about 560 of the donors, 250 to 350 Gb of sequence data and 100 million or so unique TCR beta sequences from about 179 million T cells were reported. An early release that covered fewer than 800 HLA-typed donors contained around 300 gigabases of sequencing data and tens of millions of unique TCR sequences. Of the approximately 400 genotyped donors, approximately 83% fell in the genetic ancestry cluster associated with self-reported Caucasian donors. The study aimed to test whether cataloging public T cell receptors could reveal signatures of past pathogen exposure. The study used immunosequencing to profile the T cell repertoires of 600 to 850 subjects and linked those repertoires to cytomegalovirus serostatus. Besides the first cohort of approximately 710 subjects, a separate validation cohort made up of roughly 120 different subjects was used. The study combined high-throughput TCR immunosequencing, statistical association of individual TCRs with disease status, and machine learning to predict cytomegalovirus infection status. To study patterns of TCR occurrence, a later analysis re-analyzed previously published TCR beta repertoires from just over 650 donors and added high-resolution HLA genotyping. In the later analysis, no new phenotypic data were used to find candidate immune exposures; instead, reliance was placed on TCR beta sequences and their occurrence across donors. An earlier analysis of 500 to 650 of the donors applied high-throughput TCR beta sequencing to assess whether each TCR beta V gene segment acted as functional or pseudogenic. Alongside the repertoire data, information on donor age, sex, ethnicity and CMV serostatus was compiled. A later genetic analysis used genome-wide SNP genotypes for about 65% of the roughly 700 donors, treating that subset as a discovery cohort. All discovery cohort repertoires had been generated on a single sequencing platform. HLA typing included class I and class II loci at four-digit resolution. The number of donors typed differed by locus, with about 629-630 for A, B, C, DRB1 and DQB1, 522 for DQA1, about 610 for DPA1, and roughly 450 for DPB1. Because of strong linkage in the cohort, five DR-DQ haplotypes were treated as single units for association and clustering. Across some 400 genotyped donors of the cohort, an average of roughly 250,000 unique TCR beta nucleotide sequences per donor were sequenced, and roughly 20% of those sequences were non-productive. Findings and caveats that apply to the study as a whole: Cytomegalovirus status was reported to be diagnosed by the classifier with high specificity and sensitivity in both the original and validation cohorts. Most TCR sequences were observed very rarely across donors, whereas some public TCRs were present in many individuals. In vitro tests confirmed that a few of the cytomegalovirus-associated TCR beta chains recognize cytomegalovirus antigens. In a later analysis, more than 15,000 TCR beta sequences were associated with specific HLA alleles at a false discovery rate of 0.05. A further reported finding was that TCR beta sequences accurately predicted the HLA-A and HLA-B alleles for most subjects in the first cohort. In a later analysis, TCR association rates were found to vary across HLA loci, with the most associated TCRs seen for DRB1 alleles and the fewest for HLA-C alleles. A later analysis found that HLA-associated TCR beta chains were more clonally expanded and had lower generation probabilities than equally common non-associated chains. A cluster of highly shared sequence variants was judged likely to represent a technical artifact of the sequencing pipeline. Strong co-occurrence of HLA alleles, especially DR and DQ, made assigning TCR associations to individual alleles difficult. Some IMGT-functional V segments, including TRBV6-2 and TRBV6-3, could not be distinguished by the 87-base-pair reads and were therefore excluded. Compared with the roughly 720-donor mean, donors in an Asian-associated ancestry cluster had fewer N-insertions in productive TCRs, according to a later genetic analysis. Because HLA typing was unavailable for some donors at each locus, only the typed subset was used in association tests. It was suggested by the authors that the approach could potentially be generalized to other disease states and immunological phenotypes. Roughly uniform sequencing depth across donors was assumed in presence/absence analyses, although this assumption may not hold. An earlier analysis of 587 of the donors showed that most TCR beta V segments appeared in productive rearrangements either about 90% or about 30% of the time, which broadly matched IMGT annotations. In the study, approximately 150 TCR beta chains were listed as associated with cytomegalovirus. According to a later analysis, parvovirus B19, influenza, CMV and Epstein-Barr virus appeared linked to several top co-occurrence clusters. Most CMV-associated TCR beta chains appeared to be HLA-restricted in a later analysis, and the HLA associations seemed to be driven largely by CMV exposure. Correlated functional status among segregating V segments might be attributable to linkage disequilibrium, but an unknown experimental factor could not be ruled out. The earlier analysis of approximately 590 of the donors excluded 15 to 20 rarely observed V segments, including chromosome 9 orphons, because counts were too low. The only immune exposure information available for the cohort was CMV serostatus. The cohort was sequenced for TCR beta chains only, and without alpha or paired-chain data the features that could be detected were limited. A later genetic analysis associated a missense DCLRE1C variant with V-gene and J-gene trimming of TCR beta chains, and an independent cohort replicated the association.

In the case of this clone: Its antigen is currently not known. The input lacks base qualities; no much larger clone sits a single base away.

V is cut by 0 bases and J by 7 bases, and the space between the germline ends is 9 bases. The CDR3, from cysteine to phenylalanine, totals 13 residues. Solely the CDR3 DNA is kept, with 39 bases framed from the first base. The germline V gene (reference sequence) specifies LNHDA as CDR1 and SQIVND as CDR2. The library was prepared using the immunoSEQ multiplex PCR assay. A mixture of 60 forward primers for TCR Vbeta segments and 13 reverse primers for TCR Jbeta segments was used in the multiplex PCR. A multiplex PCR assay on genomic DNA amplified the CDR3 region of rearranged TCR beta genes. The Illumina HiSeq System was used to sequence the amplified TCR beta libraries as 87-base-pair reads. The study's own analysis went as follows. A later analysis tallied tens of millions of unique TCR beta chains across the 666 repertoires, and some 12 million of those chains were shared by two or more donors. Raw reads were error-corrected and collapsed into unique sequences by a nearest-neighbor algorithm in which closely related sequences were merged to remove PCR and sequencing errors. V, D and J gene segments were assigned by aligning CDR3 sequences to IMGT reference sequences. For a sequence to be retained, a match of at least six nucleotides to both a V gene segment and a J gene segment was required. A rearrangement was called productive if the CDR3 had no stop codons and remained in frame with V and J, and every other rearrangement was called non-productive. Following IMGT convention, CDR3 was defined as the stretch from the second conserved V-encoded cysteine to the conserved J-encoded phenylalanine. The earlier analysis of 500 to 750 of the donors excluded any sequence lacking an unambiguous match to a single V gene segment. In an earlier analysis of approximately 500 of the donors, a V segment was called functional when productive rearrangements were above 56.7%, and segregating when the standard deviation between donors exceeded 5%. To diagnose cytomegalovirus status from the catalog of TCR beta chain sequences, a statistical classification framework was built. A later analysis assigned V and J genes by comparing TCR nucleotide sequences with IMGT/GENE-DB human TR gene sequences. A later analysis assigned CDR3 sequences and most-parsimonious VDJ recombination scenarios with the TCRdist pipeline. A later analysis defined each TCR beta chain by its CDR3 amino acid sequence plus V-gene family, and excluded reads lacking a unique V-gene family. To address suspected cross-contamination and a sequencing artifact, a later analysis removed roughly 580 highly shared, low-generation-probability nucleotide sequences. For each public chain, a later analysis derived a clonal expansion index from normalized ranks of inferred template counts within each repertoire. In a later analysis, generation probabilities were computed with a VDJ recombination model fitted to out-of-frame rearrangements, and the resulting probabilities were checked against IGoR. A later analysis scored TCR-TCR, TCR-HLA and TCR-CMV co-occurrence with hypergeometric tests, applying a repertoire-size bias correction to TCR pairs. In a later analysis, false discovery rates were estimated by permuting HLA or CMV assignments 20 times. A later analysis grouped co-occurring TCRs with DBSCAN, adding TCRdist sequence similarity when clustering within HLA-allele-positive subsets. Repertoires with fewer than 30,000 or more than 120,000 public chains, plus five repertoires with anomalous nucleotide sharing, were excluded from co-occurrence clustering. The source is immuneACCESS, and TCRdb retained only in-frame sequences with V and J called. Part of the clones is not carried over; for the studies checked, unresolved V genes explain less than half of this, and the remainder is unexplained. Clonal size and the V and J genes are those of that table, whereas D and trimming came from the DNA. The sample table lists over 150,000 clones, approximately 69% of them with a count of one. Clones ranked in the top ten supply 2.1% of the sample.

The cohort consisted of 600 or so healthy bone marrow donors. All cohort members were sampled while nominally healthy, although unrecorded immune exposures were likely present. The donor tested CMV seronegative, placing the donor among the 350 to 400 seronegative members of the cohort. A peripheral blood sample was collected from each donor, and TCR beta sequencing was performed on peripheral blood mononuclear cells. The Qiagen DNeasy Blood Extraction Kit was used to extract genomic DNA from the blood cell samples. The sequence came from a man aged 25 to 40 in good health and CMV-seronegative. The rearrangement combines TRBV19 with TRBJ2-5; a tentative D call is TRBD1 (5 bases match). What was sequenced was PBMCs. The CDR3 region: CASSIDLGRTQYF. The DNA is as follows: TGTGCCAGTAGTATAGACCTGGGGCGGACCCAGTACTTC. The variable domain in full, with residues beyond the CDR3 obtained from the reference TRBV19 and TRBJ2-5 genes, is DGGITQSPKYLFRKEGQNVTLSCEQNLNHDAMYWYRQDPGQGLRLIYYSQIVNDFQKGDIAEGYSVSREKKESFPLTVTSAQKNPTAFYLCASSIDLGRTQYFGPGTRLLVL.